These T cell receptor beta chains were read from a single sample in a study of PD-L1 blockade in urothelial cancer. Assay used: immunoSEQ multiplex PCR; TCRdb lists only in-frame clones, some missing. The sample holds under 40,000 clones; 82% are singletons and the top ten take roughly 6.4%. This specimen consisted of PBMCs, obtained around atezolizumab (anti-PD-L1) treatment. The receptors originated from a man in his sixties with urothelial cancer. Each CDR3 is given with its conserved first and last residue. Each record gives: CDR3 DNA, CDR3 protein, clone size, CDR3 length, V gene, D gene, J gene. A D gene is named only where the DNA matches it firmly. Only some rows state a clone size, as once, few, many or a class for expanded clones.

cdr3_nt: TGTGCCAGCAGCTTCGGACAGAGCACTGAAGCTTTCTTT
cdr3_aa: CASSFGQSTEAFF
clone_size: .
cdr3_length: 13
v_call: TRBV7-9
d_call: .
j_call: TRBJ1-1

cdr3_nt: TGTGCCAGCAGTTTGTTGCCATGGGTCGGGAGTGGGACAGATACGCAGTATTTT
cdr3_aa: CASSLLPWVGSGTDTQYF
clone_size: once
cdr3_length: 18
v_call: TRBV28
d_call: .
j_call: TRBJ2-3

cdr3_nt: TGTGCCAGCAGCTTGGGGTCGGAGGGGCACTCCTACGAGCAGTACTTC
cdr3_aa: CASSLGSEGHSYEQYF
clone_size: .
cdr3_length: 16
v_call: TRBV5-6
d_call: .
j_call: TRBJ2-7

cdr3_nt: TGTGCCAGCAGCTTGGATGGTGGGAGAGAAAAACTGTTTTTT
cdr3_aa: CASSLDGGREKLFF
clone_size: .
cdr3_length: 14
v_call: TRBV5-6
d_call: .
j_call: TRBJ1-4

cdr3_nt: TGTGCCAGCTCCGCGGTCGACGGCACCTACGAGCAGTACTTC
cdr3_aa: CASSAVDGTYEQYF
clone_size: .
cdr3_length: 14
v_call: TRBV27
d_call: .
j_call: TRBJ2-7

cdr3_nt: TGTGCCAGCAGCTTACCTAGCACAGATACGCAGTATTTT
cdr3_aa: CASSLPSTDTQYF
clone_size: .
cdr3_length: 13
v_call: TRBV11-2
d_call: .
j_call: TRBJ2-3

cdr3_nt: TGTGCCAGCAGCCCGGGACACCTCTCCTACGAGCAGTACTTC
cdr3_aa: CASSPGHLSYEQYF
clone_size: .
cdr3_length: 14
v_call: TRBV7-7
d_call: .
j_call: TRBJ2-7

cdr3_nt: TGTGCCAGCAGCCGCGCGCAGGGAGGCCAGCCCCAGCATTTT
cdr3_aa: CASSRAQGGQPQHF
clone_size: .
cdr3_length: 14
v_call: TRBV7-2
d_call: .
j_call: TRBJ1-5

cdr3_nt: TGCGCCAGCAGCTCAGGACAGGGGGCTAATTCACCCCTCCACTTT
cdr3_aa: CASSSGQGANSPLHF
clone_size: .
cdr3_length: 15
v_call: TRBV5-1
d_call: TRBD1
j_call: TRBJ1-6

cdr3_nt: TGTGCCAGCAGCTTATCCGGGACAGGGAAGGGTACGCAGTATTTT
cdr3_aa: CASSLSGTGKGTQYF
clone_size: few
cdr3_length: 15
v_call: TRBV7-2
d_call: TRBD1
j_call: TRBJ2-3

cdr3_nt: TGTGCCAGCAGCTTAAACCCTAGCGGGGAGTTCCAAGAGACCCAGTACTTC
cdr3_aa: CASSLNPSGEFQETQYF
clone_size: .
cdr3_length: 17
v_call: TRBV11-1
d_call: TRBD2
j_call: TRBJ2-5

cdr3_nt: TGTGCCAGTAGTCCGCGGCAGGGGGCGCGGGAGACCCAGTACTTC
cdr3_aa: CASSPRQGARETQYF
clone_size: few
cdr3_length: 15
v_call: TRBV19
d_call: TRBD1
j_call: TRBJ2-5

cdr3_nt: TGTGCCAGCAGCGGCGGCTCCTATAATTCACCCCTCCACTTT
cdr3_aa: CASSGGSYNSPLHF
clone_size: .
cdr3_length: 14
v_call: TRBV5-4
d_call: .
j_call: TRBJ1-6

cdr3_nt: TGTGCCACCAGCAGAGACCATCCAACAGATACGCAGTATTTT
cdr3_aa: CATSRDHPTDTQYF
clone_size: .
cdr3_length: 14
v_call: TRBV15
d_call: .
j_call: TRBJ2-3

cdr3_nt: TGCGCCAGCAGCTGGGGGGGCAATGAGCAGTTCTTC
cdr3_aa: CASSWGGNEQFF
clone_size: .
cdr3_length: 12
v_call: TRBV5-1
d_call: TRBD2
j_call: TRBJ2-1

cdr3_nt: TGTGCCAGCAGAAGGACACGCTCTGGAAACACCATATATTTT
cdr3_aa: CASRRTRSGNTIYF
clone_size: .
cdr3_length: 14
v_call: TRBV6-5
d_call: .
j_call: TRBJ1-3

cdr3_nt: TGTGCCTGGAGATGGGGCAGGGGGCAGAACACCATATATTTT
cdr3_aa: CAWRWGRGQNTIYF
clone_size: .
cdr3_length: 14
v_call: TRBV30
d_call: TRBD1
j_call: TRBJ1-3

cdr3_nt: TGTGCCAGCAGCTGGGACTCCACAGATACGCAGTATTTT
cdr3_aa: CASSWDSTDTQYF
clone_size: once
cdr3_length: 13
v_call: TRBV7-9
d_call: .
j_call: TRBJ2-3

cdr3_nt: TGCGCCGCCCGGGACAGGGAGAACACTGAAGCTTTCTTT
cdr3_aa: CAARDRENTEAFF
clone_size: .
cdr3_length: 13
v_call: TRBV5-1
d_call: TRBD1
j_call: TRBJ1-1

cdr3_nt: TGTGCCAGCAGTTCCTACGAATTAGACGAGCAGTACTTC
cdr3_aa: CASSSYELDEQYF
clone_size: .
cdr3_length: 13
v_call: TRBV28
d_call: .
j_call: TRBJ2-7

cdr3_nt: TGCGCCAGCAGCTTGGGGACAGGTGGAGGAGAGACCCAGTACTTC
cdr3_aa: CASSLGTGGGETQYF
clone_size: .
cdr3_length: 15
v_call: TRBV5-1
d_call: TRBD1
j_call: TRBJ2-5

cdr3_nt: TGTGCCAGCTCAATTTTGACTCCCCCTGCCGAGCAGTACTTC
cdr3_aa: CASSILTPPAEQYF
clone_size: few
cdr3_length: 14
v_call: TRBV18
d_call: .
j_call: TRBJ2-7

cdr3_nt: TGTGCCAGCAGCAGCCGGGACAGCATCTCCTACGAGCAGTACTTC
cdr3_aa: CASSSRDSISYEQYF
clone_size: .
cdr3_length: 15
v_call: TRBV21-1
d_call: .
j_call: TRBJ2-7

cdr3_nt: TGTGCCAGCAGGGGACAGGGGAGTGGGGCCAACGTCCTGACTTTC
cdr3_aa: CASRGQGSGANVLTF
clone_size: once
cdr3_length: 15
v_call: TRBV6-4
d_call: TRBD1
j_call: TRBJ2-6

cdr3_nt: TGTGCCAGCAGCCTAGGTACAGGGCGGTTTTACGAGCAGTACTTC
cdr3_aa: CASSLGTGRFYEQYF
clone_size: .
cdr3_length: 15
v_call: TRBV7-6
d_call: .
j_call: TRBJ2-7

cdr3_nt: TGTGCCAGCAGCTTAGACTGGAGGCCCGGGGAGCTGTTTTTT
cdr3_aa: CASSLDWRPGELFF
clone_size: .
cdr3_length: 14
v_call: TRBV7-8
d_call: .
j_call: TRBJ2-2

cdr3_nt: TGCGCCAGCAGCCCTAGCACAGGGGCGGCTGAAGCTTTCTTT
cdr3_aa: CASSPSTGAAEAFF
clone_size: .
cdr3_length: 14
v_call: TRBV5-1
d_call: TRBD1
j_call: TRBJ1-1

cdr3_nt: TGTGCCAGCAGCTTGGACCAGTCCTACGAGCAGTACTTC
cdr3_aa: CASSLDQSYEQYF
clone_size: once
cdr3_length: 13
v_call: TRBV5-6
d_call: .
j_call: TRBJ2-7

cdr3_nt: TGTGCCAGCAGTTTATGGGACAGGGTCATCGAGCAGTACTTC
cdr3_aa: CASSLWDRVIEQYF
clone_size: .
cdr3_length: 14
v_call: TRBV28
d_call: TRBD1
j_call: TRBJ2-7

cdr3_nt: TGCGCCGGGAGAGTTTTGCCGTACACCGGGGAGCTGTTTTTT
cdr3_aa: CAGRVLPYTGELFF
clone_size: .
cdr3_length: 14
v_call: TRBV5-1
d_call: .
j_call: TRBJ2-2

cdr3_nt: TGCAGCGTTCGACTAGCGGGGGGGGTTGAGCAGTTCTTC
cdr3_aa: CSVRLAGGVEQFF
clone_size: .
cdr3_length: 13
v_call: TRBV29-1
d_call: TRBD2
j_call: TRBJ2-1

cdr3_nt: TGTGCCTGGAGTGCTGACTATGGCTACACCTTC
cdr3_aa: CAWSADYGYTF
clone_size: .
cdr3_length: 11
v_call: TRBV30
d_call: .
j_call: TRBJ1-2

cdr3_nt: TGTGCCAGCAGCGTAGAGGGGGCCAGAGGCAATGAGCAGTTCTTC
cdr3_aa: CASSVEGARGNEQFF
clone_size: .
cdr3_length: 15
v_call: TRBV9
d_call: TRBD1
j_call: TRBJ2-1

cdr3_nt: TGTGCCAGCAGTCTATCAGGGGCTGGGGGCTACACCTTC
cdr3_aa: CASSLSGAGGYTF
clone_size: .
cdr3_length: 13
v_call: TRBV6-4
d_call: .
j_call: TRBJ1-2

cdr3_nt: TGTGCCAGCAGTGCTAGCGGGGGGGCCACAGATACGCAGTATTTT
cdr3_aa: CASSASGGATDTQYF
clone_size: .
cdr3_length: 15
v_call: TRBV6-4
d_call: TRBD2
j_call: TRBJ2-3

cdr3_nt: TGTGCCAGCAGTTTAGGCCAGGGCCACACTGAAGCTTTCTTT
cdr3_aa: CASSLGQGHTEAFF
clone_size: .
cdr3_length: 14
v_call: TRBV28
d_call: .
j_call: TRBJ1-1

cdr3_nt: TGTGCCAGCAGCACCGGGACTAGGCAAGGCACAGATACGCAGTATTTT
cdr3_aa: CASSTGTRQGTDTQYF
clone_size: .
cdr3_length: 16
v_call: TRBV5-4
d_call: TRBD2
j_call: TRBJ2-3

cdr3_nt: TGTGCCAGCTCCCAACAAACAGGGGGCCCCTACGAGCAGTACTTC
cdr3_aa: CASSQQTGGPYEQYF
clone_size: .
cdr3_length: 15
v_call: TRBV6-1
d_call: TRBD1
j_call: TRBJ2-7

cdr3_nt: TGTGCCAGCTCAGCCTCGGACAGTGAAGCTTTCTTT
cdr3_aa: CASSASDSEAFF
clone_size: few
cdr3_length: 12
v_call: TRBV18
d_call: .
j_call: TRBJ1-1

cdr3_nt: TGCGCCAGCAGCCCGGGGGACAGCTCTTCTCTTGGCGAGCAGTACTTC
cdr3_aa: CASSPGDSSSLGEQYF
clone_size: .
cdr3_length: 16
v_call: TRBV5-1
d_call: .
j_call: TRBJ2-7

cdr3_nt: TGTGCCAGCAACCAAATAACGGGGGGGCCTCAAGAGACCCAGTACTTC
cdr3_aa: CASNQITGGPQETQYF
clone_size: .
cdr3_length: 16
v_call: TRBV5-6
d_call: TRBD2
j_call: TRBJ2-5

cdr3_nt: TGTGCGAGCGGAGGCCTTCTAACTGGAAACACCATATATTTT
cdr3_aa: CASGGLLTGNTIYF
clone_size: .
cdr3_length: 14
v_call: TRBV19
d_call: .
j_call: TRBJ1-3

cdr3_nt: TGTGCCAGCAGTAATCTTAGGACTAGCGGTTACAATGAGCAGTTCTTC
cdr3_aa: CASSNLRTSGYNEQFF
clone_size: .
cdr3_length: 16
v_call: TRBV27
d_call: TRBD2
j_call: TRBJ2-1

cdr3_nt: TGTGTCAGCAGTCGGGACAGGGGTCCCTATGGCTACACCTTC
cdr3_aa: CVSSRDRGPYGYTF
clone_size: .
cdr3_length: 14
v_call: TRBV6-1
d_call: TRBD1
j_call: TRBJ1-2